The entry below describes one T cell receptor (beta chain). The V gene's germline CDR1 is LGHNT and CDR2 FRNRAP. The CDR3 is 15 residues long. Deletions cut 2 bases from V and 2 bases from J, with 11 bases between. These data belong to a study of blood T cell repertoires in COVID-19. Study information: Specimens from acute and convalescent COVID-19 originated in the United States, Italy and Spain. In each case, the material was cDNA or gDNA derived from T cells, B-cell-depleted T cells, or PBMCs.

Per the authors' pipeline: Estimation of nucleated cell counts was performed using reference gene primer amplification. Here immunoSEQ multiplex PCR was the method, and the copy in TCRdb shows in-frame clones only, minus some. The DNA was the basis for D and trimming; V, J and clone size are from that table. This table has around 75,000 clones, 70% to 90% appearing once. This TCR was recovered from a man in his 70s with active COVID-19. This chain links TRBV12-5 with TRBJ2-3, with D perhaps TRBD2 (6 bases). Sequencing was performed on peripheral blood. The CDR3: CASGLSTSTTDTQYF. In nucleotides, the CDR3 is TGTGCTAGTGGTTTGTCGACTAGTACCACAGATACGCAGTATTTT.